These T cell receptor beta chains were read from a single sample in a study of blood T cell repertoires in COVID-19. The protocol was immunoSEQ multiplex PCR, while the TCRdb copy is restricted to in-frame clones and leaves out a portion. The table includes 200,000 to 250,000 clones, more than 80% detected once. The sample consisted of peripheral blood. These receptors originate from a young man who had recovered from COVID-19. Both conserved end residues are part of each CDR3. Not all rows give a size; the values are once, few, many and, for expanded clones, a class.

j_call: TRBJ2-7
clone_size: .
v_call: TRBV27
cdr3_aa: CASSYGLAHPREQYF

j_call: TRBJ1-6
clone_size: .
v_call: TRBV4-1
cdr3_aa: CASSHRAGTLDSPLHF

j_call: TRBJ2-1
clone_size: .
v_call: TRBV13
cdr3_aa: CASSFGTNRVHEQFF

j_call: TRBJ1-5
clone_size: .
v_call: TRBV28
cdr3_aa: CASAGTGGIRAPQHF

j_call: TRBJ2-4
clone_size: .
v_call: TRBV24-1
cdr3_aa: CATSDVGLAKNIQYF

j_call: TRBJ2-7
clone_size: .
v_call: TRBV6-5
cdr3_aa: CASSTDGGGGYEQYF

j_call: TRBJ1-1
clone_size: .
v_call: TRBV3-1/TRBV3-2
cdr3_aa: CASRTGFSPPTEAFF

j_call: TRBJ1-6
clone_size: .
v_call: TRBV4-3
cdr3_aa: CASSRQDNSPLHF

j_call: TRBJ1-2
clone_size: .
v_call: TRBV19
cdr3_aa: CASSSAGEANYGYTF

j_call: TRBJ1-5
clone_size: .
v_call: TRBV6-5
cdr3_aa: CATSVNAPNQPQHF

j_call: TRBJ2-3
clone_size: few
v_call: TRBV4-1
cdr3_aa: CASSQDRGGTQYF

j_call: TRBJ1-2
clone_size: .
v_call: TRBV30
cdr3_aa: CAFGTGGDGYTF

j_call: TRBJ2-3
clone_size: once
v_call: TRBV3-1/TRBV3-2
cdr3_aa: CASSQGIRRQTDTQYF

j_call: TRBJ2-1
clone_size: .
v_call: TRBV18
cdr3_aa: CASSPPSAGSYNEQFF

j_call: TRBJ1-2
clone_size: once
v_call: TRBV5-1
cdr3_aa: CASSYQPTSSYGYTF

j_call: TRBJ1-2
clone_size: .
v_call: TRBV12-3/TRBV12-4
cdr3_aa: CASSLGQNYGYTF

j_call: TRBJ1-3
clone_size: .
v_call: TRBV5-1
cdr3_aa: CASTLTPSGNTIYF

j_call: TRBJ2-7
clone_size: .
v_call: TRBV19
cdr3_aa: CASSIQGGYEQYF

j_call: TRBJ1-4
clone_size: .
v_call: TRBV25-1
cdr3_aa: CASSGWGTTNEKLFF

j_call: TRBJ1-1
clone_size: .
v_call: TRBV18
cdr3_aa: CASSPPNRGTEAFF

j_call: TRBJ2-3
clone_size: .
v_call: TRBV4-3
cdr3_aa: CASSRILAGATDTQYF

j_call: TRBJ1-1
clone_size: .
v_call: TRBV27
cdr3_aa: CASTANRGMRNTEAFF

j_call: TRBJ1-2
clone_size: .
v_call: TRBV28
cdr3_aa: CASSGGYPLGYTF

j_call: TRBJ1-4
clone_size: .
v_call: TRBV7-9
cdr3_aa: CASHRGNGEKLFF

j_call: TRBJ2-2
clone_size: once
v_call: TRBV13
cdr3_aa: CASSPPRTSGGSTGELFF

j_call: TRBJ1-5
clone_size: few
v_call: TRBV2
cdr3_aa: CASSLTGGSNQPQHF

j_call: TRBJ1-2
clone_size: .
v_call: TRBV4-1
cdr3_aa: CASSQQIPAGGYTF